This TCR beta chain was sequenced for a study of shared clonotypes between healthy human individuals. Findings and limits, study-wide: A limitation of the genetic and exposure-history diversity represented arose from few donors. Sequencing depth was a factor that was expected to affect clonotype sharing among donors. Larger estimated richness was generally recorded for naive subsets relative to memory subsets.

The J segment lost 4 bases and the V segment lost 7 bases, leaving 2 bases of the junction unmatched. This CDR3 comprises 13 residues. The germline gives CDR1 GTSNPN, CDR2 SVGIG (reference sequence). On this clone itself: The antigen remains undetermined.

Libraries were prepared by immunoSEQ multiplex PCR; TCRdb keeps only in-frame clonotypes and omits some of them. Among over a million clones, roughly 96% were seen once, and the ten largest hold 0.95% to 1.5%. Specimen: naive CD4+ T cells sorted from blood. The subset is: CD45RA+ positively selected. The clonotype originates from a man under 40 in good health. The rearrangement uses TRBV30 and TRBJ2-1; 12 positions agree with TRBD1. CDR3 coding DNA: TGTGCCTTGGGACAGGGGGCTTACAATGAGCAGTTCTTC. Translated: CALGQGAYNEQFF.